This TCR beta chain was found in a study of shared clonotypes between healthy human individuals. Findings of the study overall: Clonotype sharing among the donors was expected to vary with sequencing depth. Larger estimated richness was generally seen in naive subsets than in memory subsets.

Sorted-subset replicate PCR reactions contained roughly 200 ng DNA, corresponding to approximately 30,000 T cell genomes. TCRdb's copy holds only in-frame clones and misses some; the assay was immunoSEQ multiplex PCR. The sample gives some 2,000,000 clones, more than 90% of which show up once; 0.1% to 0.15% is in the top ten. This clone was recorded a few times. What it recognizes is unknown. In the same sample, other DNA sequences code for this CDR3. The germline CDR1 and CDR2 sequences are MNHEY and SMNVEV (reference sequence). CDR3 length equals 14 residues. V trimming: 2 bases; J trimming: 9 bases; junction bases outside the gene matches: 1.

This TCR was sampled from a man aged 18 to 29 in good health. V gene TRBV27 combines with J gene TRBJ1-6; 10 bases fit TRBD1. The sample was naive CD4+ T cells sorted from blood. Subset reported: CD45RA+ positively selected. The CDR3 spells CASSLGDRGSPLHF. Written as DNA, the CDR3 is TGTGCCAGCAGTTTAGGGGACAGGGGTTCACCCCTCCACTTT.